This T cell receptor beta chain was obtained from a study of cytomegalovirus exposure and HLA in healthy donors. Notes on the study in general: With DRB1 most and HLA-C fewest, TCR association rates differed between HLA loci in a later analysis.

As concerns this clone: Its antigen is not known.

V gave up 0 bases and J gave up 1 base; unmatched junction bases: 2. The germline V gene has CDR1 LGHNA and CDR2 YSLEER. This CDR3 contains 16 residues. The PCR used 60 Vbeta and 13 Jbeta primers. Using immunoSEQ multiplex PCR, the repertoire was profiled, and TCRdb retains in-frame clones only, with some absent. The sample consists of around 140,000 clones, 79% of them appearing once. The sequencing sample was made of PBMCs. J is TRBJ2-1 and V is TRBV4-3; 8 positions match TRBD2. The receptor was isolated from a male donor in good health and CMV-seronegative. The CDR3 sequence: CASSQDTGGSYNEQFF. The CDR3 DNA follows: TGCGCCAGCAGCCAAGATACGGGGGGGTCCTACAATGAGCAGTTCTTC.